The clone carrying this TCR beta chain has a handful of counts. Template switching with 5'RACE generated the TCR cDNA and added a universal primer site and UMIs. TCRdb reprocessed the 5' RACE reads via MiXCR and lists one record per CDR3 protein. The sample holds some 300,000 distinct CDR3 sequences; 3.6% are singletons and the top ten take roughly a quarter. This sample was taken from a study of T cells after yellow fever vaccination. The CDR3 is made up of 15 amino acids. Germline V gives CDR1 MGHRA, CDR2 YSYEKL. The V and J ends lost 3 bases and 5 bases, in that order; junction bases with no gene match: 4.

The J gene is TRBJ1-4, the V gene TRBV4-1; 9 nucleotides line up with TRBD1. The sequence derives from a man aged 18 to 35 who received the YFV17D yellow fever vaccine. Sequencing was performed on PBMCs, taken on the day of the yellow fever booster vaccination. The CDR3 nucleotides are TGCGCCAGCAGCCAGGCCGGGACAGGGAATGAAAAACTGTTTTTT. It translates to CASSQAGTGNEKLFF.